This entry is about one TCR beta chain. The table came from immunoSEQ multiplex PCR; TCRdb's copy has only in-frame clones and leaves some out. The sample records approximately 120,000 clones, around 90% being singletons. The CDR3 has 14 amino acids. Trimming left V 1 base short and J 2 bases short, with 9 bases between. Germline V gene sequence: CDR1 SEHNR, CDR2 FQNEAQ (reference sequence). This sample is part of a study of control samples from healthy donors and cancer patients. The specimen sequenced was blood. This clonotype was sampled from a man aged 35-49 years in good health. The chain combines TRBV7-9 with TRBJ2-7, with D perhaps TRBD1 (5 bases). CDR3 coding DNA: TGTGCCAGCAGCTTAGTGCAGGGTACCTACGAGCAGTACTTC. Amino acids: CASSLVQGTYEQYF. Using reference TRBV7-9 and TRBJ2-7 for the parts outside the CDR3, the full variable domain is DTGVSQNPRHKITKRGQNVTFRCDPISEHNRLYWYRQTLGQGPEFLTYFQNEAQLEKSRLLSDRFSAERPKGSFSTLEIQRTEQGDSAMYLCASSLVQGTYEQYFGPGTRLTVT.